These 15 T cell receptor beta chains were sequenced from one sample in a study of identical twins. Each CDR3 protein gets one entry after TCRdb re-called the 5' RACE reads with MiXCR. This table holds some 320,000 distinct CDR3 sequences, more than 9% found once. These same records also appear under a second study, on yellow fever vaccine responses in identical twins.

Sequencing was performed on CD8+ T cells sorted from blood. The source is a woman aged 18-35 years in good health.

At least ten counts were recorded for this clonotype. This chain joins TRBV27 and TRBJ2-5, with 10 bases matching TRBD2. The CDR3 contains 17 residues. V shed 2 bases, J shed 5 bases, and the junction held 11 bases outside the gene matches. Germline V gene data show CDR1 as MNHEY and CDR2 as SMNVEV (reference sequence). The CDR3 sequence is CASSLLPISGGDETQYF. CDR3 nucleotides: TGTGCCAGCAGTTTACTACCTATCAGCGGGGGGGATGAGACCCAGTACTTC.

This chain uses TRBV5-4 with TRBJ2-7; D is unclear. CDR3 length: 11 residues. Germline assignment: CDR1 SGHNT and CDR2 YYREEE (reference sequence). V lost 4 bases and J lost 5, with 7 bases in between. The CDR3 nucleotides read TGTGCCAGCAGCAACATGCACGAGCAGTACGTC. It is translated as CASSNMHEQYV.

This clonotype was counted only a few times. This chain connects TRBV5-1 to TRBJ1-4; D uncertain. Germline CDR1 reads SGHRS; CDR2 reads YFSETQ. There are 14 residues in the CDR3. Trimming took 4 bases from V and 3 from J, leaving 10 bases between them. The CDR3 nucleotides read TGCGCCAGCAGCCCAAAGGGTCCTAATGAAAAACTGTTTTTT. It is translated as CASSPKGPNEKLFF. Looking up the rest from reference TRBV5-1 and TRBJ1-4 gives the full variable domain: KAGVTQTPRYLIKTRGQQVTLSCSPISGHRSVSWYQQTPGQGLQFLFEYFSETQRNKGNFPGRFSGRQFSNSRSEMNVSTLELGDSALYLCASSPKGPNEKLFFGSGTQLSVL.

A few counts support this clonotype. This chain uses TRBV10-3 with TRBJ2-1; tentatively, D is TRBD2 (6 bases). This CDR3 has 13 amino acids. CDR1 and CDR2 from the germline V gene are ENHRY and SYGVKD. Trimming took off 4 bases at V and 5 bases at J, with 9 bases between the two ends. The CDR3 nucleotides are TGTGCCATCAGTGGCGGGAATGACAATGAGCAGTTCTTC. Translation gives CAISGGNDNEQFF.

This clonotype was seen more than once but under ten times. V and J are TRBV7-6 and TRBJ1-6; no clear D. The CDR3 runs 14 residues. Trimming shortened V by 5 bases and J by 8 bases, and 13 bases separated the two germline ends. Germline V gene lookup returns CDR1 SGHVS and CDR2 FNYEAQ. The CDR3 DNA is TGTGCCAGCAGCCAAGGTCAAAGGGATTCACCCCTCCACTTT. This encodes CASSQGQRDSPLHF.

This chain connects TRBV7-3 to TRBJ2-2; 10 nucleotides line up with TRBD1. Germline V CDR1 and CDR2: SGHTA, FQGTGA. This CDR3 has 17 residues. V shed 5 bases and J 4 bases; nucleotides not matched to a gene: 10. The CDR3 here is CASSRNDRGPSTGELFF. The CDR3 bases are TGTGCCAGCAGCAGAAACGACAGGGGGCCTAGCACCGGGGAGCTGTTTTTT.

This clonotype occurred many times. This rearrangement joins TRBV3-1 to TRBJ2-5; 10 nucleotides line up with TRBD2. CDR1 and CDR2 from the germline V gene are LGHDT and YNNKEL (reference sequence). Trimming cost V 4 bases and J 1 base; bases outside gene matches: 15. The CDR3 has 19 residues. The CDR3 sequence is CASSLPSGSGEEGQETQYF. DNA of the CDR3: TGTGCCAGCAGCCTCCCTAGCGGGAGTGGCGAGGAAGGCCAAGAGACCCAGTACTTC.

This clonotype was seen only a few times. The V and J genes are TRBV3-1 and TRBJ2-1; D is uncertain. CDR1 is LGHDT and CDR2 is YNNKEL in the germline V gene (reference sequence). This CDR3 region has 15 residues. Between the trimmed V and J ends, which lost 0 bases and 1 base, there was a span of 7 bases. The CDR3 DNA reads as TGTGCCAGCAGCCAAGATGAACAGTCCTACAATGAGCAGTTCTTC. This encodes CASSQDEQSYNEQFF.

This clonotype was counted only a few times. The chain combines TRBV11-2 with TRBJ2-2; D not resolved. Germline V gene lookup returns CDR1 SGHAT and CDR2 FQNNGV. The CDR3 runs 15 residues. Trimming removed 4 bases at V and 5 bases at J, with 14 bases between. The CDR3 sequence: CASSSPATRTGELFF. The DNA for the CDR3 is TGTGCCAGCAGCTCGCCGGCGACCAGGACCGGGGAGCTGTTTTTT.

This clonotype was recorded at least ten times. The chain carries TRBV6-1 and TRBJ2-5, with D perhaps TRBD1 or TRBD2 (6 bases each). CDR1 MNHNS and CDR2 SASEGT come from the germline V gene. The CDR3 runs 14 residues. Trimming cost V 3 bases and J 5 bases, with 13 bases left between them. The CDR3 sequence is CASSDQGGLETQYF. CDR3 bases: TGTGCCAGCAGTGACCAAGGGGGACTCGAGACCCAGTACTTC.

The rearrangement uses TRBV9 and TRBJ2-3, with D unresolved. The germline V and J ends were trimmed by 4 bases and 6 bases, with 12 bases remaining between them. The CDR3 spans 13 residues. Germline V lookup: CDR1 SGDLS, CDR2 YYNGEE. DNA for the CDR3: TGTGCCAGCAGCCAAGACCAATCGGATACGCAGTATTTT. Translated: CASSQDQSDTQYF.

The J gene is TRBJ1-6, the V gene TRBV28; D gene uncertain. With 5 bases removed from V and 0 bases from J, the gap between germline ends came to 8 bases. The CDR3 consists of 15 residues. Looked up from germline, CDR1 is MDHEN and CDR2 is SYDVKM. The CDR3 DNA reads TGTGCCAGCAGTCCCACAAGCTCCTATAATTCACCCCTCCACTTT. Its protein is CASSPTSSYNSPLHF.

The CDR3 coding sequence is TGTGCCAGCAGAGGGGATGAAGCTTTCTTT. The encoded protein is CASRGDEAFF. This chain uses TRBV2 with TRBJ1-1; tentatively, D is TRBD1 (5 bases). V was cut by 6 bases and J by 7 bases, with 6 bases left in between. Germline CDR1 is SNHLY and CDR2 is FYNNEI. The CDR3 extends over 10 amino acids. Filled out from reference TRBV2 and TRBJ1-1, the complete variable domain reads EPEVTQTPSHQVTQMGQEVILRCVPISNHLYFYWYRQILGQKVEFLVSFYNNEISEKSEIFDDQFSVERPDGSNFTLKIRSTKLEDSAMYFCASRGDEAFFGQGTRLTVV.

This rearrangement joins TRBV5-1 to TRBJ1-2; no definite D call. The length of the CDR3 is 15 residues. Germline V gene sequence: CDR1 SGHRS, CDR2 YFSETQ. Trimming left V 5 bases short and J 0 bases short, with 14 bases between. The CDR3 region is CASSLHTNPNYGYTF. The CDR3 DNA follows: TGCGCCAGCAGTCTCCACACCAACCCTAACTATGGCTACACCTTC.

The chain employs TRBV14 and TRBJ2-7, with D possibly matching TRBD2 (5 bases). This CDR3 is 14 amino acids long. V was pared by 1 base and J by 6 bases, with 13 bases between. Germline CDR1 SGHDN, CDR2 FVKESK. CDR3 protein: CASSQARGISEQYF. In nucleotides, the CDR3 is TGTGCCAGCAGCCAAGCCCGGGGAATTAGCGAGCAGTACTTC.